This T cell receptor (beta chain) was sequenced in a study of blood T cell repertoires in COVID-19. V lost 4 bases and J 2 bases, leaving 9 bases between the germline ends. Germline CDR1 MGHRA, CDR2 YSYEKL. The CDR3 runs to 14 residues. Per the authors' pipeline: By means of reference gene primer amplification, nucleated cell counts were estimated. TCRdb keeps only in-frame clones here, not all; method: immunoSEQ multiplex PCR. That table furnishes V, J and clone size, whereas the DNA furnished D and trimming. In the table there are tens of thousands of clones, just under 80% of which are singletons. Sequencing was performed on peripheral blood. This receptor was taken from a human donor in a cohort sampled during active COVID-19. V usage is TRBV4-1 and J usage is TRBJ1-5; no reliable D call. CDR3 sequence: CASSRYGGNQPQHF. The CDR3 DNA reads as TGCGCCAGCAGCCGTTACGGGGGCAATCAGCCCCAGCATTTT.